This TCR beta chain emerged from a study of blood T cell repertoires in COVID-19. As for the study in general: COVID-19 samples, acute and convalescent, were from the United States, Italy and Spain. In each case, the material was cDNA or gDNA derived from T cells, B-cell-depleted T cells, or PBMCs.

The CDR3 length is 14 residues. CDR1 is MNHEY, CDR2 SMNVEV, per germline (reference sequence). Trimming took 6 bases from V and 6 from J; bases not matched to a gene: 7. Authors' data handling: Nucleated cell number was recorded as an estimate derived from reference gene primer amplification. Libraries were prepared by immunoSEQ multiplex PCR; TCRdb keeps only in-frame clonotypes and omits some of them. The DNA was the basis for D and trimming; V, J and clone size are from that table. The table has approximately 220,000 clones, more than 65% seen once; the top ten hold 2% to 2.5%. V is TRBV27 and J is TRBJ1-2; 10 bases are a match to TRBD1. Sequencing was carried out using peripheral blood. This TCR was recovered from a woman aged 55-69 years with acute or convalescent COVID-19. This chain's CDR3 is CASRRGTGEHGYTF. The CDR3 DNA is TGTGCCAGCAGACGGGGGACAGGGGAGCATGGCTACACCTTC.